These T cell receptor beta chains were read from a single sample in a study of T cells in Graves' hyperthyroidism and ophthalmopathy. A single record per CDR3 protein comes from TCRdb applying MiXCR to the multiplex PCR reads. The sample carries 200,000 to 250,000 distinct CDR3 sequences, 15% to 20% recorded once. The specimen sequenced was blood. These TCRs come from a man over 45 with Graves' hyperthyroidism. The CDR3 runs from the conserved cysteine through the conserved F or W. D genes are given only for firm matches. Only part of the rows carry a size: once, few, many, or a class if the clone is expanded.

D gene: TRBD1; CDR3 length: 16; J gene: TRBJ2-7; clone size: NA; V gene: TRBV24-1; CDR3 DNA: TGTGCCACCAGTGATCCGGGGGCAGGGGGCGCTTCCGAGCAGTACTTC; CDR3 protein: CATSDPGAGGASEQYF
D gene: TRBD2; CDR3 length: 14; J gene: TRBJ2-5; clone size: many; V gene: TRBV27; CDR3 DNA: TGTGCCAGCAGTCCCCAACGGACTAGCGGACCCGAGTACTTC; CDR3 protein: CASSPQRTSGPEYF
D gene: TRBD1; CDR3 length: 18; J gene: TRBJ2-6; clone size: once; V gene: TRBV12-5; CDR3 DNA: TGTGCTAGTGGTTTGTTTGTCAGGGGGCGAGCTGGGGCCAACGTCCTGACTTTC; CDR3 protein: CASGLFVRGRAGANVLTF
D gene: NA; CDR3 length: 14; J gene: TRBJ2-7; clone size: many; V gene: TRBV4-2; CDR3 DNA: TGTGCCAGCAGCCTCTGGCACCCCTCCTACGAGCAGTACTTC; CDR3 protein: CASSLWHPSYEQYF
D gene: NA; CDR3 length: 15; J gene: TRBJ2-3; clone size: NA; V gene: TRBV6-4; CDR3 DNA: TGTGCCAGCAGTGCCGACGGGGAACCCACAGATACGCAGTATTTT; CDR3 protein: CASSADGEPTDTQYF
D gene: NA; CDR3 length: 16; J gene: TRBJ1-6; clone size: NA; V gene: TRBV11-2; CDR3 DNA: TGTGCCAGCAGCTTAAGGTTGAGCTCCTATAATTCACCCCTCCACTTT; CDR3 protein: CASSLRLSSYNSPLHF
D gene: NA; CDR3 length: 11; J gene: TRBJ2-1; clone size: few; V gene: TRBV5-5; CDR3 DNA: TGTGCCAGCAGCTTTGAGTTTGAGCAGTTCTTC; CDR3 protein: CASSFEFEQFF
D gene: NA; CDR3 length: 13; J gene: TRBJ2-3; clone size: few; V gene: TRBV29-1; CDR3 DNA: TGCAGCGTTTTGTTGGGGACCTCGGGGACGCAGTATTTT; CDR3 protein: CSVLLGTSGTQYF
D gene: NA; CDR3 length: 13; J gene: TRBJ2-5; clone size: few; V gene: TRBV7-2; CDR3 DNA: TGTGCCAGCAGCAACCAGGGAGACGAGACCCAGTACTTC; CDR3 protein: CASSNQGDETQYF
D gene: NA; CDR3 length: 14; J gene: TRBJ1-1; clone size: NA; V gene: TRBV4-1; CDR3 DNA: TGCGCCAGCAGCCGAGGTGGGGTGAACACTGAAGCTTTCTTT; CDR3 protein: CASSRGGVNTEAFF
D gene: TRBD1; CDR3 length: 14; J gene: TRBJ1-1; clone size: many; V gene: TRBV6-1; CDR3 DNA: TGTGCCAGCAGCCAGGACAGGGGGAACACTGAAGCTTTCTTT; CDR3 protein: CASSQDRGNTEAFF
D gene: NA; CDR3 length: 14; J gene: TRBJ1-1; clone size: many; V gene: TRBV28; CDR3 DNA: TGTGCCAGCAGTTTTGGGGGACAAATCGCTGAAGCTTTCTTT; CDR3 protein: CASSFGGQIAEAFF
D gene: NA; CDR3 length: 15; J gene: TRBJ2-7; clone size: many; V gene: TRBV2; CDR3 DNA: TGTGCCAGCAGTGAATTCGGCAGGGGAACGTACGAGCAGTACTTC; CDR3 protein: CASSEFGRGTYEQYF
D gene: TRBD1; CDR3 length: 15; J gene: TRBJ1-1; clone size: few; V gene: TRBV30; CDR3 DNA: TGTGCCTGGAGGGGAAGGACAGGGCGGAACACTGAAACTTTCTTT; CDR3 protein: CAWRGRTGRNTETFF
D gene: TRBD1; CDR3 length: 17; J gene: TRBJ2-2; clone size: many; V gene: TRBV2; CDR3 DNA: TGTGCCAGCAGGGGGTTCGAGAGGGGGCGGAACACCGGGGAGCTGTTTTTT; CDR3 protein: CASRGFERGRNTGELFF
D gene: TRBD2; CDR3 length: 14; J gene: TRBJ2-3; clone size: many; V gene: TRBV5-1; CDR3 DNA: TGCGCCAGCAGCCAGCGGGAGGGCTTAGATACGCAGTATTTT; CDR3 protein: CASSQREGLDTQYF
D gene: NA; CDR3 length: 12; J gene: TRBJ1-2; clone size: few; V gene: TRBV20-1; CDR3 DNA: TGCAGTGCAACCGGGGGAAACTATGGCTACACCTTC; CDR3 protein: CSATGGNYGYTF
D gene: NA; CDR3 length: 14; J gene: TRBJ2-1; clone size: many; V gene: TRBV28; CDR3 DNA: TGTGCCAGCAGTTTTGCGGGAAATTACAATGAGCAGTTCTTC; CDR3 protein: CASSFAGNYNEQFF
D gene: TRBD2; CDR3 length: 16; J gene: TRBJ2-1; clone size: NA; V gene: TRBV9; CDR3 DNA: TGTGCCAGCAGCGTGGGCGGACTAGCGGGGAACAATGAGCAGTTCTTC; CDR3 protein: CASSVGGLAGNNEQFF
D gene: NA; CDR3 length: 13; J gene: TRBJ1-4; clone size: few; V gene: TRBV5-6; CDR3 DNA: TGTGCCAGCAGCTCCACGGATAATGAAAAACTGTTTTTT; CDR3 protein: CASSSTDNEKLFF
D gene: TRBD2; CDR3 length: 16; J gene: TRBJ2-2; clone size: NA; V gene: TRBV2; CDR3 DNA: TGTGCCAGCAGTGAGTTAGCGGGACCGGGCACCGGGGAGCTGTTTTTT; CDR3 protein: CASSELAGPGTGELFF
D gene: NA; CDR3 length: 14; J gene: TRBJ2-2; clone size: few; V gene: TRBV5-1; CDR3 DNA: TGCGCCAGCAGCTTCTTTATGAACACCGGGGAGCTGTTTTTT; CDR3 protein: CASSFFMNTGELFF
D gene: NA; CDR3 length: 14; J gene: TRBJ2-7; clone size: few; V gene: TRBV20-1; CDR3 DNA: TGCAGTGCTAGAGATTATAGCGGAGCCTACGAGCAGTACTTC; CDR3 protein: CSARDYSGAYEQYF
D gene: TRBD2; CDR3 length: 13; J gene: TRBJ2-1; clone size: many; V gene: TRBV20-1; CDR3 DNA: TGCAGTGCCCCGGGACTAGCGATCATGGAGCAGTTCTTC; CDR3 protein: CSAPGLAIMEQFF
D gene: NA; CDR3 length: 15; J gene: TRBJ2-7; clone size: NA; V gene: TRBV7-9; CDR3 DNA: TGTGCCAGCAGCGTAGATGTGACTGTCTCCTACGAGCAGTACTTC; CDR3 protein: CASSVDVTVSYEQYF
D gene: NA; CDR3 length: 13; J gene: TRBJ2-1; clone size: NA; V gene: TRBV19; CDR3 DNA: TGTGCCAGTGATTTTGGGGTCGGGAATGAGCAGTTCTTC; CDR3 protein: CASDFGVGNEQFF
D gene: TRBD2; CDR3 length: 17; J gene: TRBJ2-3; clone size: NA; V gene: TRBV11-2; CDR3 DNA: TGTGCCAGCAGCTTAGGACTAGCGGGAGCAGTCTCAGATACGCAGTATTTT; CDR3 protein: CASSLGLAGAVSDTQYF
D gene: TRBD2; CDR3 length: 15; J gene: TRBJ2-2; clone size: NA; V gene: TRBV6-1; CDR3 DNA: TGTGCCAGCAGGAGGACTAGCGGGAAATACGGGGAGCTGTTTTTT; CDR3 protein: CASRRTSGKYGELFF
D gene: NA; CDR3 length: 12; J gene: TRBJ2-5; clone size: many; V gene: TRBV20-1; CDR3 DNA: TGCAGTTGGGAAAGGCCGGCAGAGACCCAGTACTTC; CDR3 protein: CSWERPAETQYF
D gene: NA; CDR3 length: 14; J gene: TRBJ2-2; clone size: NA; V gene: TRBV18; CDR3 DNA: TGTGCCAGCTCAGATCCCTCTACCACCGGGGAGCTGTTTTTT; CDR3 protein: CASSDPSTTGELFF
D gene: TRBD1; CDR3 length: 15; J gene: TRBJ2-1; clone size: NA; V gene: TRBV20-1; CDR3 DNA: TGCAGTGCTAGAGGATTTGGACAGGGAGGTGGGGAGCAGTTCTTC; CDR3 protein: CSARGFGQGGGEQFF
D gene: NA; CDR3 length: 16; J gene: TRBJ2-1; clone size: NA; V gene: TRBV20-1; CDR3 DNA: TGCAGTGCTAGAGAAGGTCGGGGGACTCAAGACAATGAGCAGTTCTTC; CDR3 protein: CSAREGRGTQDNEQFF
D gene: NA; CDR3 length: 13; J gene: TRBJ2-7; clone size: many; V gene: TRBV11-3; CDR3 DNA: TGTGCCAGCAGCCGCAGGGATTCCTACGAGCAGTACTTC; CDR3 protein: CASSRRDSYEQYF
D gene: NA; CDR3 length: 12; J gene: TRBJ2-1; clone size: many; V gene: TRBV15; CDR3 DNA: TGTGCCACCGGCCTTAGCGGTAATGAGCAGTTCTTC; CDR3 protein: CATGLSGNEQFF
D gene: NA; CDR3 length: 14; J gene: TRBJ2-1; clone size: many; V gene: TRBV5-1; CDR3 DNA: TGCGCCAGCAGCACCGGGACCCAGATCAATGAGCAGTTCTTC; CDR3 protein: CASSTGTQINEQFF
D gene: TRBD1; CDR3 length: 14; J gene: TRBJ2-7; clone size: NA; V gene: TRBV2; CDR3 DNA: TGTGCCAGCAGTGGGGACAGGGGGGGCAACGAGCAGTACTTC; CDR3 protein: CASSGDRGGNEQYF
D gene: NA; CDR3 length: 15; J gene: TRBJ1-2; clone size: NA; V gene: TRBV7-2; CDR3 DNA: TGTGCCAGCACCCCGGGGCAGGGAGGAGACTATGGCTACACCTTC; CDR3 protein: CASTPGQGGDYGYTF
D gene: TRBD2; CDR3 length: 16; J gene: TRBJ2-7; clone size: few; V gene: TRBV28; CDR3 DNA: TGTGCCAGCAGTTTTCTCGGACTAGCGGGAGTCTACGAGCAGTACTTC; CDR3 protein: CASSFLGLAGVYEQYF
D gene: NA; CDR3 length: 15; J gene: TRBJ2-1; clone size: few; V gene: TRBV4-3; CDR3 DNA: TGCGCCAGCAGCCAAGATGGAGCTATCGCCAATGAGCAGTTCTTC; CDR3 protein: CASSQDGAIANEQFF
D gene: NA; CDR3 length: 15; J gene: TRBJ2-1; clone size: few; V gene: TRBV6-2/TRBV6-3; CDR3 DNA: TGTGCCAGCCTCAAAGTCGCTTCAGGGGTGAGGGAGCAGTTCTTC; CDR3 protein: CASLKVASGVREQFF
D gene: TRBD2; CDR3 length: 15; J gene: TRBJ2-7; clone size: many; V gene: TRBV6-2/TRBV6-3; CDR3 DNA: TGTGCCAGCAGTTACAGTACTAGCGGTACCTACGAGCAGTACTTC; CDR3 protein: CASSYSTSGTYEQYF
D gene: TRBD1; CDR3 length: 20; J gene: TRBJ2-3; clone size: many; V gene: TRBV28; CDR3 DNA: TGTGCCAGCAGTTTTGGGACAGGCTTCCATATCCAACTGAGCACAGATACGCAGTATTTT; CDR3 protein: CASSFGTGFHIQLSTDTQYF
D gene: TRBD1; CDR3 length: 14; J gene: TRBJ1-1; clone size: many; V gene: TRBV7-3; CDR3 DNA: TGTGCCAGCAGCCTACAGGGGATGATCACTGAAGCTTTCTTT; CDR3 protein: CASSLQGMITEAFF
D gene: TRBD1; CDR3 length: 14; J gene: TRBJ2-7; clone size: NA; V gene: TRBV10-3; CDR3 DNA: TGTGCCATCAGTGTCAACGCAGGGGGCGCCGGGCAGTACTTC; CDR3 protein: CAISVNAGGAGQYF